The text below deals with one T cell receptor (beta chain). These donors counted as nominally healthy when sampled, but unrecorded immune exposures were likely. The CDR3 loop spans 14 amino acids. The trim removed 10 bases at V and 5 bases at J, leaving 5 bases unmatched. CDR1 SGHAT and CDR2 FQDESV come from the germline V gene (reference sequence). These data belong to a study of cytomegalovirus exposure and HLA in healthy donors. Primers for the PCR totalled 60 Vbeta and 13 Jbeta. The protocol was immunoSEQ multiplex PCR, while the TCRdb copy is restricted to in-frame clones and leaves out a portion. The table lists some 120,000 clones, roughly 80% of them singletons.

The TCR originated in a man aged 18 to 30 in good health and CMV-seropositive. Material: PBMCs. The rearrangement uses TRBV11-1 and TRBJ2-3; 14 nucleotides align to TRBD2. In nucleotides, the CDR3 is TGTGCCACCTCAGGGACTAGCGGGGGAGATACGCAGTATTTT. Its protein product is CATSGTSGGDTQYF.